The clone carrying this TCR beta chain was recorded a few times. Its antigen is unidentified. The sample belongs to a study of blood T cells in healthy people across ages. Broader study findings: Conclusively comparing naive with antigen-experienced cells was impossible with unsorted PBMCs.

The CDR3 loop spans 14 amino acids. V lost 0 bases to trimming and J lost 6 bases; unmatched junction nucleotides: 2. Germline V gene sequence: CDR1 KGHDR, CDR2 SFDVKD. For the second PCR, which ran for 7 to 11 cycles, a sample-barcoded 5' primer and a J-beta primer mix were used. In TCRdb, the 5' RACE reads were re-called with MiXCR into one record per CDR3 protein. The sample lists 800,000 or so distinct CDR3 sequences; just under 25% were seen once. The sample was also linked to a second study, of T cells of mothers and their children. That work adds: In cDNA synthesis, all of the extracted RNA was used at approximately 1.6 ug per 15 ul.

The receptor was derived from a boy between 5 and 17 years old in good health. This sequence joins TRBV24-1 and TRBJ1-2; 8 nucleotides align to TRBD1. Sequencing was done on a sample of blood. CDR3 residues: CATSDLADRDGYTF. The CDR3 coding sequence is TGTGCCACCAGTGATTTGGCGGACAGGGATGGCTACACCTTC.